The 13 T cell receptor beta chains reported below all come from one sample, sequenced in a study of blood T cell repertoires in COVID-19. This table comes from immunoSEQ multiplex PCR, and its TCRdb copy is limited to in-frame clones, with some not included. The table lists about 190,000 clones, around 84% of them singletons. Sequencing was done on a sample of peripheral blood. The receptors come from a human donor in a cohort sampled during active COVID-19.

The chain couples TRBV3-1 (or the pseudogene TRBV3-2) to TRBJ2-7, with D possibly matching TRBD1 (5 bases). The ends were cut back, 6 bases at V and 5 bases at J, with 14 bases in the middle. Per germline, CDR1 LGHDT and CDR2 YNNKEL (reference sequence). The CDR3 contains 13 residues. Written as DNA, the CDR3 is TGTGCCAGCAGAAAGTGGCAGGGTGACGAGCAGTACTTC. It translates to CASRKWQGDEQYF.

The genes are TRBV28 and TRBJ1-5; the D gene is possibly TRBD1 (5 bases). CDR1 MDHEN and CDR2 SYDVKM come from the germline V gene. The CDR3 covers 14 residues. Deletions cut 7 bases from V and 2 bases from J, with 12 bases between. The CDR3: CASTGFPRNQPQHF. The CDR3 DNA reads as TGTGCCAGCACAGGGTTTCCGCGCAATCAGCCCCAGCATTTT.

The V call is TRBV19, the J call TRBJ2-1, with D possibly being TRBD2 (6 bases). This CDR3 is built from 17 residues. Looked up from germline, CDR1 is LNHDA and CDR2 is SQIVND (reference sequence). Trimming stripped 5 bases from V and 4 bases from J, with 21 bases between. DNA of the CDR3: TGTGCCAGTAGTGTGACCTTCCGGGACGGGGGATACAATGAGCAGTTCTTC. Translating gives CASSVTFRDGGYNEQFF. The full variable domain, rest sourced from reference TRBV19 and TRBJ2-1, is DGGITQSPKYLFRKEGQNVTLSCEQNLNHDAMYWYRQDPGQGLRLIYYSQIVNDFQKGDIAEGYSVSREKKESFPLTVTSAQKNPTAFYLCASSVTFRDGGYNEQFFGPGTRLTVL.

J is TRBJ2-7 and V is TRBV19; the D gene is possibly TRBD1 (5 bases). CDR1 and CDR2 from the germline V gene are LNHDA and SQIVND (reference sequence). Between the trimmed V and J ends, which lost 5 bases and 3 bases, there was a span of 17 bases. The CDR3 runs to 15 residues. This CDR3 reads CASSVKGARDYEQYF. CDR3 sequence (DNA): TGTGCCAGTAGTGTCAAAGGGGCCAGAGACTACGAGCAGTACTTC.

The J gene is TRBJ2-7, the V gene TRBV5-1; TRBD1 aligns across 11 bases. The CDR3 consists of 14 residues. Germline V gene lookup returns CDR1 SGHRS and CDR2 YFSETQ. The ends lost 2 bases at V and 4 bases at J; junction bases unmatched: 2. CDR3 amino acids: CASSFRDRGYEQYF. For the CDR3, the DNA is TGCGCCAGCAGCTTCCGGGACAGGGGGTACGAGCAGTACTTC.

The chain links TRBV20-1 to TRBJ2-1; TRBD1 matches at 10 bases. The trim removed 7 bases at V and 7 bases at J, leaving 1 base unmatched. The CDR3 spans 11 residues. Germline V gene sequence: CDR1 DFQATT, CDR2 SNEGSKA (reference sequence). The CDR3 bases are TGCAGTGTGGACAGGGGGAATGAGCAGTTCTTC. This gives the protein CSVDRGNEQFF.

The CDR3 bases are TGTGCCAGCAGCTGGGGACTACCCCACAATGAGCAGTTCTTC. Encoded protein: CASSWGLPHNEQFF. This chain links TRBV7-3 with TRBJ2-1; 7 positions match TRBD2. The CDR3 extends over 14 amino acids. Per the germline V gene, CDR1 is SGHTA and CDR2 is FQGTGA. Trimming removed 4 bases from V and 5 bases from J; junction bases left unmatched: 5.

This chain's CDR3 is CASSSQGLGETQYF. The CDR3 DNA reads TGCGCCAGCAGCTCACAGGGTTTAGGGGAGACCCAGTACTTC. The gene calls are TRBV5-1 and TRBJ2-5; perhaps TRBD1 as D (6 bases). The CDR3 length is 14 residues. The germline V gene encodes CDR1 SGHRS and CDR2 YFSETQ. V lost 3 bases, J lost 5 bases, and 14 bases lay in between.

CDR3 sequence reads: CASSSPGTGNVKTQYF. Written as DNA, the CDR3 is TGTGCCAGCAGTTCACCTGGGACAGGAAATGTAAAGACCCAGTACTTC. V usage is TRBV28 and J usage is TRBJ2-5; 8 bases are shared with TRBD1. Germline V gene data show CDR1 as MDHEN and CDR2 as SYDVKM. This CDR3 contains 16 residues. Germline trimming cut 4 bases from V and 6 bases from J; bases unmatched to any gene: 13.

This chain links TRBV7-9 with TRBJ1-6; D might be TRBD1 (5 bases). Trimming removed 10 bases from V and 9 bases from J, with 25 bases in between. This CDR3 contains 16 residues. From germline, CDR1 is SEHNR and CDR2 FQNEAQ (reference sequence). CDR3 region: CATKPRGQIMGSPLHF. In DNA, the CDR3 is TGTGCCACAAAGCCTCGCGGACAAATTATGGGTTCACCCCTCCACTTT.

CDR3 coding DNA: TGTGCCAGCAACCGGGACAGCCCGACTTCACCCCTCCACTTT. This encodes CASNRDSPTSPLHF. J is TRBJ1-6 and V is TRBV2; TRBD1 aligns across 7 bases. The CDR3 totals 14 residues. V shed 7 bases and J 9 bases; nucleotides not matched to a gene: 9. CDR1 and CDR2 from the germline V gene are SNHLY and FYNNEI.

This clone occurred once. CDR3 sequence reads: CASSPYLSHDGYTF. CDR3 DNA sequence: TGTGCCAGTAGTCCCTACTTATCCCATGATGGCTACACCTTC. The chain carries TRBV19 and TRBJ1-2; D unresolved. Germline CDR1 reads LNHDA; CDR2 reads SQIVND (reference sequence). V lost 5 bases to trimming and J lost 6 bases, with 16 bases between them. The CDR3 covers 14 residues.

In DNA form, the CDR3 reads TGTGCCAGCTCGCCGCAGGGGGCTAATGAAAAACTGTTTTTT. This translates into CASSPQGANEKLFF. This rearrangement joins TRBV18 to TRBJ1-4; TRBD1 aligns across 7 bases. J lost 3 bases, V lost 6 bases, and 4 bases had no gene match. CDR1 and CDR2 (germline): KGHSH, LQKENI. The CDR3 spans 14 residues.